This note documents a single TCR beta chain sequence. The target of this receptor is not known. One base away there is no much larger clone; base qualities are not given. The data were taken from a study of cytomegalovirus exposure and HLA in healthy donors (dated by TCRdb to 2017 to 2019). For the study in its entirety: In an earlier analysis of around 540 of the donors, approximately 260 Gb of sequence data and approximately 120 million unique TCR beta sequences from some 170 million T cells were reported. An early release covering 550 to 700 HLA-typed donors comprised approximately 290 gigabases of sequencing data and roughly 85 million unique TCR sequences. Among the roughly 400 genotyped donors, roughly 80% belonged to the genetic ancestry cluster associated with self-reported Caucasian donors. The study aimed to test whether cataloging public T cell receptors could reveal signatures of past pathogen exposure. Using immunosequencing, the study profiled T cell repertoires from 550 to 750 subjects and related those repertoires to cytomegalovirus serostatus. In addition to the first cohort of approximately 670 subjects, a separate validation cohort of some 120 different subjects was used. To predict cytomegalovirus infection status, the study combined high-throughput TCR immunosequencing, statistical association of individual TCRs with disease status, and machine learning. In a later analysis, previously published TCR beta repertoires from about 670 donors were re-analyzed and high-resolution HLA genotyping was added so that TCR occurrence patterns could be studied. Rather than drawing on any new phenotypic data, the later analysis identified candidate immune exposures from TCR beta sequences and the way those sequences occurred across donors. An earlier analysis of around 580 of the donors used high-throughput TCR beta sequencing to judge whether each TCR beta V gene segment behaved as functional or pseudogenic. Donor age, sex, ethnicity and CMV serostatus were compiled alongside the repertoire data. A later genetic analysis took genome-wide SNP genotypes for 398 of the 666 donors and used that subset as a discovery cohort. Every discovery cohort repertoire had been produced on one sequencing platform. HLA typing covered class I and class II loci at four-digit resolution. The number of donors typed differed by locus, with roughly 629-640 for A, B, C, DRB1 and DQB1, about 500 for DQA1, 600 to 610 for DPA1, and 472 for DPB1. Because of strong linkage in the cohort, five DR-DQ haplotypes were treated as single units for association and clustering. Among some 410 genotyped donors of the cohort, an average of about 220,000 unique TCR beta nucleotide sequences was sequenced per donor, of which roughly 18% were non-productive. What the work shows at the level of the full study, not this receptor alone: CMV serostatus was the only immune exposure information available for the cohort. Most TCR sequences were seen in very few donors, while some public TCRs were found in many individuals. A later analysis found that TCR association rates varied across HLA loci, with DRB1 alleles showing the most associated TCRs and HLA-C alleles the fewest. Correlated functional status among segregating V segments might be attributable to linkage disequilibrium, but an unknown experimental factor could not be ruled out. An association between a missense DCLRE1C variant and V-gene and J-gene trimming of TCR beta chains was found in a later genetic analysis and replicated in an independent cohort. Some 16 rarely observed V segments, including chromosome 9 orphons, were excluded from the earlier analysis of approximately 500 of the donors because counts were too low. Most CMV-associated TCR beta chains appeared to be HLA-restricted in a later analysis, and the HLA associations seemed to be driven largely by CMV exposure. When HLA alleles, especially DR and DQ, strongly co-occurred, attributing TCR associations to individual alleles was difficult. A later analysis associated roughly 17,000 TCR beta sequences with specific HLA alleles at a false discovery rate of 0.05. The presence/absence analyses assumed that sequencing depth was roughly uniform across donors, and that assumption may not be true. A further reported finding was that TCR beta sequences accurately predicted the HLA-A and HLA-B alleles for most subjects in the first cohort. A cluster of highly shared sequence variants was judged likely to be a technical artifact of the sequencing pipeline. According to the authors, the approach could potentially be generalized to other disease states and immunological phenotypes. Three of the identified cytomegalovirus-associated TCR beta chains were confirmed in vitro to be specific for cytomegalovirus antigens. In a later analysis, HLA-associated TCR beta chains showed more clonal expansion and lower generation probabilities than non-associated chains that were equally common. In an earlier analysis of 587 of the donors, most TCR beta V segments appeared in productive rearrangements about 87% or about 30% of the time, broadly matching IMGT annotations. Cytomegalovirus status was reported to be diagnosed by the classifier with high specificity and sensitivity in both the original and validation cohorts. This cohort had only TCR beta chains sequenced, and the lack of alpha or paired-chain data limited which features could be detected. According to a later analysis, parvovirus B19, influenza, CMV and Epstein-Barr virus appeared linked to several top co-occurrence clusters. A total of roughly 160 TCR beta chains were listed by the study as associated with cytomegalovirus. Because HLA typing was missing for some donors at each locus, association tests included only the typed subset. In a later genetic analysis, fewer N-insertions in productive TCRs were reported among donors in an Asian-associated ancestry cluster than the roughly 640-donor mean.

Libraries came from the immunoSEQ multiplex PCR assay. The multiplex PCR relied on a mix of 60 forward primers for TCR Vbeta segments and 13 reverse primers for TCR Jbeta segments. The CDR3 region of rearranged TCR beta genes was amplified from genomic DNA with a multiplex PCR assay. Amplified TCR beta libraries were sequenced as 87-base-pair reads on the Illumina HiSeq System. On the study's bioinformatics: In a later analysis, tens of millions of unique TCR beta chains were counted across the 500 to 850 repertoires, and about 10 million of these chains were shared by at least two donors. Raw reads were error-corrected and collapsed into unique sequences with a nearest-neighbor algorithm that merged closely related sequences to remove PCR and sequencing errors. CDR3 sequences were aligned to IMGT reference sequences to assign V, D and J gene segments. Each retained sequence needed at least a six-nucleotide match to both a V gene segment and a J gene segment. Rearrangements were called productive when the CDR3 lacked stop codons and stayed in frame with V and J; all others were non-productive. CDR3 was defined according to IMGT convention as the region running from the second conserved V-encoded cysteine to the conserved J-encoded phenylalanine. In an earlier analysis of around 540 of the donors, sequences lacking an unambiguous match to a single V gene segment were excluded. In an earlier analysis of 587 of the donors, a V segment was called functional when productive rearrangements were above 56.7%, and segregating when the standard deviation between donors exceeded 5%. A statistical classification framework was built for diagnosing cytomegalovirus status from the catalog of TCR beta chain sequences. In a later analysis, TCR nucleotide sequences were compared against IMGT/GENE-DB human TR gene sequences so that V and J genes could be assigned. Using the TCRdist pipeline, a later analysis assigned CDR3 sequences along with most-parsimonious VDJ recombination scenarios. In a later analysis, every TCR beta chain was defined by the combination of its CDR3 amino acid sequence and its V-gene family, and reads without a unique V-gene family were dropped. A later analysis removed several hundred highly shared, low-generation-probability nucleotide sequences to deal with suspected cross-contamination and a sequencing artifact. For each public chain, a later analysis derived a clonal expansion index from normalized ranks of inferred template counts within each repertoire. In a later analysis, generation probabilities were computed using a VDJ recombination model fitted to out-of-frame rearrangements, and the results were checked against IGoR. In a later analysis, hypergeometric tests were used to score TCR-TCR, TCR-HLA and TCR-CMV co-occurrence, with a repertoire-size bias correction applied to TCR pairs. False discovery rates were estimated in a later analysis by permuting HLA or CMV assignments 20 times. A later analysis grouped co-occurring TCRs with DBSCAN, adding TCRdist sequence similarity when clustering within HLA-allele-positive subsets. Repertoires with fewer than 30,000 or more than 120,000 public chains, plus five repertoires with anomalous nucleotide sharing, were excluded from co-occurrence clustering. TCRdb re-hosts the immuneACCESS table, in-frame sequences only. Its copies lack some clones; in the studies checked, an unresolved V gene accounts for under half of them, and the cause for the rest is not known. V and J calls and clone size come straight from that table; D and trimming were deduced from the DNA. This sample holds approximately 240,000 clones; roughly 91% were observed only once. 1% of the sample is held by the ten biggest clonotypes.

In total, around 600 healthy bone marrow donors made up the cohort. At the time of sampling, every cohort member was nominally healthy, though immune exposures that went unrecorded were likely present. The donor tested CMV seronegative and was one of the 352 seronegative cohort members. A peripheral blood sample was provided by each donor, and peripheral blood mononuclear cells were used for TCR beta sequencing. Genomic DNA extraction from the blood cell samples was performed with the Qiagen DNeasy Blood Extraction Kit. This TCR was recovered from a woman between 18 and 30 years old in good health and CMV-seronegative. The sample comprised PBMCs.

The CDR3 region: CASHNQPQHF. The DNA is TGTGCCAGTCACAATCAGCCCCAGCATTTT. The rearranged chain carries TRBV19 and TRBJ1-5; the D gene assignment is ambiguous. The germline V gene (reference sequence) supplies CDR1 LNHDA and CDR2 SQIVND. The CDR3 measures 10 amino acids from cysteine to phenylalanine. Only CDR3 DNA is held: 30 bases, read in frame from base 1. V lost 8 bases and J lost 3 bases; the stretch between them is 2 bases long.